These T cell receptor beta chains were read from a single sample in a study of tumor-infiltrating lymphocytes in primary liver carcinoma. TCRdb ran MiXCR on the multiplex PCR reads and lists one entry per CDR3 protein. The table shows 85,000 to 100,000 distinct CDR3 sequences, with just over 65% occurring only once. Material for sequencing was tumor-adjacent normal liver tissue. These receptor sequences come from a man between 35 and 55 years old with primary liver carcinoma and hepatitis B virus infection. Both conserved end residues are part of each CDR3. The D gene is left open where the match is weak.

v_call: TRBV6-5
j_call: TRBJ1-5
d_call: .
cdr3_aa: CASSYSRDSDQPQHF
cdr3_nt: TGTGCCAGCAGTTACAGCAGGGATAGCGATCAGCCCCAGCATTTT

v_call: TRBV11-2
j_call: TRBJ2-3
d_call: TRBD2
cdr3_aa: CVSLKRGSTDTRYF
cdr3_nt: TGTGTCTCACTGAAGCGGGGCAGCACAGATACGCGGTATTTT

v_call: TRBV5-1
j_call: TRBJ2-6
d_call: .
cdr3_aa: CASDSGFSGANALTF
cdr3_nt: TGCGCCAGCGATTCGGGATTCTCCGGGGCCAACGCCCTGACTTTC

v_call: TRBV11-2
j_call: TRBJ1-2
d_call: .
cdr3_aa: CASSLGGAATLYGYTF
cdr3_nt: TGTGCCAGCAGCTTAGGTGGTGCAGCTACTCTCTATGGCTACACCTTC

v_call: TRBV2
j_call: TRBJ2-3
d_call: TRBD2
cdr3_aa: CASSIGLAGGTDTQYF
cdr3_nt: TGTGCCAGCAGTATTGGACTAGCGGGAGGTACAGATACGCAGTATTTT

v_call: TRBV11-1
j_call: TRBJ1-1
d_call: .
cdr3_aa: CASSYQGGPRDFF
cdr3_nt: TGTGCCAGCAGCTACCAGGGTGGCCCGAGGGATTTCTTT

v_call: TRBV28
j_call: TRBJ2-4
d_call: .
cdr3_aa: CASSQASADQRNIQYF
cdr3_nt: TGTGCCAGCAGCCAGGCTTCAGCGGATCAGAGAAACATTCAGTACTTC

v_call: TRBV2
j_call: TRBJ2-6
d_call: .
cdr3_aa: CASSDISSGANVLSF
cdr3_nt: TGTGCCAGCAGTGACATTTCTTCTGGGGCCAACGTCCTGAGTTTC

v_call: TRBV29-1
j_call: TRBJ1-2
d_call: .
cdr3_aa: CSIQTGRGYTF
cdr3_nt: TGCAGCATACAAACAGGAAGGGGCTACACCTTC

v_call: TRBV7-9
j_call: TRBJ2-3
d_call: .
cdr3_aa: CASSFQLTDTQYF
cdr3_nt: TGTGCCAGCAGCTTCCAGCTTACAGATACGCAGTATTTT